These 10 T cell receptor beta chains originate from one sample sequenced in a study of cytomegalovirus exposure and HLA in healthy donors. Primers: 60 Vbeta forward and 13 Jbeta reverse. The protocol was immunoSEQ multiplex PCR, while the TCRdb copy is restricted to in-frame clones and leaves out a portion. The top ten hold nearly 6% of the sample, which has 80,000 to 95,000 clones, nearly 80% seen once. The specimen sequenced was PBMCs. The origin of the receptors is a female donor in good health and CMV-seronegative.

The rearrangement uses TRBV5-1 and TRBJ1-5, with TRBD1 as a possible D gene (6 bases). Germline V lookup: CDR1 SGHRS, CDR2 YFSETQ. V was clipped by 0 bases and J by 4 bases, with 11 bases between them. The CDR3 length is 15 residues. The CDR3 sequence: CASSLVSGENQPQHF. The CDR3 coding sequence is TGCGCCAGCAGCTTGGTTTCAGGGGAAAATCAGCCCCAGCATTTT.

The gene calls are TRBV10-1 and TRBJ2-7; 8 nucleotides agree with TRBD1. The length of the CDR3 is 14 residues. Germline lookup yields CDR1 WNHNN and CDR2 SYGVQD (reference sequence). With V trimmed by 5 bases and J by 2 bases, 5 bases remained unmatched. CDR3 residues: CASSRGQGTYEQYF. Here the CDR3 DNA reads TGCGCCAGCAGTAGAGGACAGGGTACCTACGAGCAGTACTTC.

The V gene is TRBV2, the J gene TRBJ1-1; D is possibly TRBD1 (6 bases). The CDR3 has 15 amino acids. V was trimmed by 6 bases and J by 0 bases, leaving 14 bases between them. Per the germline V gene, CDR1 is SNHLY and CDR2 is FYNNEI. This CDR3 reads CASSGSQGLNTEAFF. The CDR3 bases are TGTGCCAGCAGCGGGTCCCAGGGGTTGAACACTGAAGCTTTCTTT.

This clone was recorded only once. The chain links TRBV29-1 to TRBJ1-3; D uncertain. Germline V gene lookup returns CDR1 SQVTM and CDR2 ANQGSEA. This CDR3 region has 13 residues. Trimming left V 4 bases short and J 0 bases short, with 7 bases between. The CDR3 sequence is CSVALFSGNTIYF. CDR3 coding DNA: TGCAGCGTTGCTCTGTTCTCTGGAAACACCATATATTTT.

The V gene is TRBV7-8, the J gene TRBJ1-5, with 8 bases identical to TRBD1. This CDR3 is 16 amino acids long. The germline V gene has CDR1 SGHVS and CDR2 FQNEAQ. The junction had 11 bases not matched to a gene; V was cut back by 5 bases and J by 5 bases. The CDR3 DNA reads as TGTGCCAGCAGCCCTCAACCTACGGACAGGGATCAGCCCCAGCATTTT. Residues: CASSPQPTDRDQPQHF.

Worth noting for this clone: At one end, the junction sequence differs from germline, possibly due to a read error. This chain uses TRBV7-2 with TRBJ1-1, with a possible D match to TRBD1 (5 bases). The CDR3 runs 13 residues. Germline V lookup: CDR1 SGHTA, CDR2 FQGNSA. CDR3 DNA: TGTGCCAGCAGCTTAGTGGGGGGAGAGGCCCCCTCCTTT. Its translation: CASSLVGGEAPSF.

This chain uses TRBV10-3 with TRBJ1-2; 7 nucleotides line up with TRBD1. CDR3 length equals 15 residues. V shed 6 bases and J 1 base; nucleotides not matched to a gene: 8. Germline-derived CDR1 and CDR2 are ENHRY and SYGVKD. The DNA for the CDR3 is TGTGCCATCAGCGCGACAGGGCCGTTTAACTATGGCTACACCTTC. This codes for CAISATGPFNYGYTF.

The chain employs TRBV18 and TRBJ1-2; D is undetermined. Germline CDR1 is KGHSH and CDR2 is LQKENI. V was clipped by 5 bases and J by 6 bases, with 10 bases between them. The CDR3 is made up of 12 amino acids. The CDR3 is CASSSSEDGYTF. CDR3 DNA sequence: TGTGCCAGCTCATCCTCTGAGGATGGCTACACCTTC.

This chain joins TRBV28 and TRBJ1-4, with 8 positions matching TRBD1. This CDR3 spans 15 amino acids. Trimming took 5 bases from V and 12 from J; bases not matched to a gene: 14. Germline values: CDR1 MDHEN, CDR2 SYDVKM. The CDR3: CASSILTGARGELFF. The CDR3 DNA is TGTGCCAGCAGTATACTGACAGGGGCCCGTGGGGAACTGTTTTTT.

This clone was seen only once. The V gene is TRBV19, the J gene TRBJ2-1, with 12 bases that match TRBD2. V shed 3 bases and J 7 bases; nucleotides not matched to a gene: 7. Germline V gene data show CDR1 as LNHDA and CDR2 as SQIVND (reference sequence). CDR3 length: 16 amino acids. In nucleotides, the CDR3 is TGTGCCAGTAGTATTGTCCCTAGCGGGGGGGCGAATGAGCAGTTCTTC. This sequence encodes CASSIVPSGGANEQFF.